This record concerns one TCR beta chain sequence. Its antigen is not yet known. There are no base qualities to consult, and no much larger clone falls within one base. At diagnosis, peripheral blood, uninvolved tumor-adjacent lung and tumor were collected and stored as a combination of fresh-frozen and FFPE material. For TCR repertoire profiling, blood samples were analyzed in the form of peripheral blood mononuclear cells. This specimen belongs to a study of T cells in localized non-small cell lung cancer (TCRdb year 2020). Study-wide context: The study examined T cell repertoires in a few hundred patients with early-stage NSCLC and compared tumors with uninvolved tumor-adjacent lungs. All 240 or so NSCLC patients in the cohort were treatment-naive and had localized lung tumors that were resected. NSCLC patients had a mean age of around 61 years, and fewer than 150 were male and over 85 female.

Paper-wide results and their limitations: Longer overall survival was associated with higher T cell density in blood, whereas shorter survival was associated with higher clonality in adjacent lung. Uninvolved tumor-adjacent lung showed the highest T cell clonality, higher than tumor, which suggests more focused antigenic responses in the uninvolved tumor-adjacent lung. A median of about 50 of the top 100 tumor clones turned up in the paired uninvolved adjacent lung, and 25 to 35 of those clones also ranked among the top 100 of that same adjacent lung. Multi-region tumor sequencing was not performed, so intratumor heterogeneity could not be excluded. Because the study design was exploratory, TCR variables were selected using unadjusted p-values without false-discovery rate correction.

The CDR3 contains 14 residues, cysteine and phenylalanine counted. Of the read, only the CDR3 DNA is kept; its 42 bases are in frame from base 1. Between the V and J ends, shortened by 4 bases and 8 bases respectively, the junction contains 14 bases. CDR1 and CDR2, looked up from the germline V gene, are MNHNS and SASEGT. TCR beta CDR3 regions were sequenced from DNA using the immunoSEQ Assay. On the study's bioinformatics: T cell density was computed as TCR beta template counts normalized to usable DNA estimated by amplifying housekeeping genes. Richness was estimated with the preseqR package, extrapolating to 400,000 templates for PBMC samples and 120,000 templates for tissue samples. Clonality was taken to be one minus Pielou's evenness. To identify tissue-enriched TCRs, differential abundance testing was run on productive amino-acid clonotypes with a minimum total count of 5 and an alpha of 0.1. Repertoire overlap between compartments was quantified with the Jaccard Index and Morisita Overlap Index. GLIPH grouped TCR beta CDR3s together with public tetramer-defined viral CDR3s, and a viral motif had to include at least three viral sequences and show V-gene enrichment. What TCRdb holds here is the immuneACCESS table cut down to in-frame rearrangements. Part of the clones is not present; checked against another copy, under half of the missing clones reflect an unresolved V gene, and the others are unexplained. The V and J calls and clone size are taken from that table; D and trimming were inferred from the DNA. In this sample the table shows roughly 25,000 clones, around nine tenths of which occur a single time. The ten top clones hold about an eighth of the sample.

The sequence is built from TRBV6-1 and TRBJ1-4, with no D gene named confidently. The source was peripheral blood, collected before any cancer treatment. This TCR was sampled from a female donor older than 55 with stage II squamous cell lung carcinoma. Here the CDR3 is given as CASSASRAGEKLFF. The nucleotide sequence reads as follows: TGTGCCAGCAGTGCGTCGCGGGCGGGAGAAAAACTGTTTTTT.